This passage covers 9 T cell receptor beta chains from one sample sequenced in a study of OX40 agonist ivuxolimab in advanced cancers. Repertoires were generated with immunoSEQ multiplex PCR, while TCRdb's copy carries only in-frame clones and drops some. This sample carries about 80,000 clones, about nine tenths of them seen once, and the ten largest clones take 8.5% to 9%. This specimen was CD4+ or CD8+ T cells sorted from blood, taken in a trial of the OX40 agonist ivuxolimab. The receptors stem from an adult with an advanced solid tumor such as melanoma, head and neck, liver or kidney cancer.

This chain uses TRBV2 with TRBJ1-4; no definite D call. From germline, CDR1 is SNHLY and CDR2 FYNNEI. This CDR3 is built from 16 residues. Trimming cost V 0 bases and J 8 bases, with 16 bases left between them. This CDR3 reads CASSEARSPGREKLFF. CDR3 DNA sequence: TGTGCCAGCAGTGAAGCGCGGTCCCCCGGACGGGAAAAACTGTTTTTT.

V gene TRBV13 combines with J gene TRBJ2-1, with 7 bases matching TRBD2. CDR1 is PRHDT and CDR2 is FYEKMQ in the germline V gene (reference sequence). V dropped 4 bases and J dropped 0; count of bases not matched to a gene: 3. The CDR3 consists of 15 residues. Here the CDR3 DNA reads TGTGCCAGCAGCTACGGCGGGAGCTCCTACAATGAGCAGTTCTTC. This codes for CASSYGGSSYNEQFF.

The V and J genes are TRBV4-3 and TRBJ2-7; 10 positions match TRBD1. The V segment lost 8 bases and the J segment 2 bases; nucleotides outside the gene matches: 6. Germline V lookup: CDR1 LGHNA, CDR2 YSLEER. CDR3 length equals 14 residues. The CDR3 reads CASGPGTGAYEQYF. As DNA, the CDR3 is TGCGCCAGCGGTCCCGGGACAGGGGCCTACGAGCAGTACTTC.

This clone was picked up a small number of times. The chain recombines TRBV15 with TRBJ2-1; D unresolved. The CDR3 runs 15 residues. Germline V gene lookup returns CDR1 LNHNV and CDR2 YYDKDF (reference sequence). V was pared by 2 bases and J by 5 bases, with 13 bases between. The CDR3 here is CATSRLTAAHNEQFF. DNA of the CDR3: TGTGCCACCAGCAGACTCACGGCGGCTCACAATGAGCAGTTCTTC.

This clone came up once. The rearrangement uses TRBV14 and TRBJ2-3; D is possibly TRBD1 or TRBD2 (5 bases each). CDR1 is SGHDN, CDR2 FVKESK, per germline. V was cut by 4 bases and J by 0 bases, with 11 bases left in between. CDR3 length: 15 amino acids. CDR3 nucleotides: TGTGCCAGCAGCCGAGGGACGGCTAGCACAGATACGCAGTATTTT. Translation: CASSRGTASTDTQYF.

The rearrangement joins TRBV27 to TRBJ1-3, with unresolved D. This CDR3 region has 15 residues. Trimming stripped 10 bases from V and 8 bases from J, with 24 bases between. Germline V gives CDR1 MNHEY, CDR2 SMNVEV (reference sequence). This CDR3 is CATRPAGLGSDTIYF. In nucleotides, the CDR3 is TGTGCCACCAGACCGGCCGGGTTGGGATCAGACACCATATATTTT.

V is TRBV5-4 and J is TRBJ1-1; D not resolved. The germline CDR1 and CDR2 sequences are SGHNT and YYREEE (reference sequence). The CDR3 consists of 15 residues. The germline V and J ends were trimmed by 0 bases and 0 bases, with 9 bases remaining between them. This chain's CDR3 is CASSLERSLNTEAFF. The CDR3 nucleotides read TGTGCCAGCAGCTTGGAGCGGTCCCTGAACACTGAAGCTTTCTTT.

This sequence joins TRBV2 and TRBJ1-5, with D unresolved. CDR3 length: 17 amino acids. Trimming pared 0 bases from V and 0 bases from J, leaving 12 bases between. CDR1 and CDR2 from the germline V gene are SNHLY and FYNNEI. The CDR3 nucleotides are TGTGCCAGCAGTGAAGCGTCTTGGGCTCTTAGCAATCAGCCCCAGCATTTT. This gives the protein CASSEASWALSNQPQHF.

The chain links TRBV2 to TRBJ2-1; possible D gene TRBD1, 6 bases. Germline V gives CDR1 SNHLY, CDR2 FYNNEI. V was trimmed by 2 bases and J by 5 bases, leaving 13 bases between them. The CDR3 loop spans 15 amino acids. The DNA of the CDR3 is TGTGCCAGCAGTGAATTCCGGACAGAAGACAATGAGCAGTTCTTC. Its protein product is CASSEFRTEDNEQFF.